This T cell receptor (beta chain) was sequenced for a study of T cell changes during pregnancy in multiple sclerosis. This table comes from immunoSEQ multiplex PCR, and its TCRdb copy is limited to in-frame clones, with some not included. Among about 85,000 clones, just over 90% were seen once, and the ten largest hold more than 2.5%. This clonotype was sampled from a female donor with multiple sclerosis, enrolled in a pregnancy study. The source was peripheral blood, collected in the first trimester of pregnancy.

The CDR3 here is CASSGGYTDTQYF. The CDR3 DNA reads as TGCGCCAGCAGCGGCGGGTACACAGATACGCAGTATTTT. The J gene is TRBJ2-3, the V gene TRBV4-1, with a tentative D call TRBD2 (5 bases). The V gene lost 5 bases and the J gene lost 2 bases, with 8 bases spanning the gap. CDR1 is MGHRA and CDR2 is YSYEKL in the germline V gene. The CDR3 spans 13 residues.